This T cell receptor beta chain was sequenced during a study of vaccination effects on CD4 cells after COVID-19. Study-level information: Researchers obtained post-vaccine samples at a median of 72 days past the second dose. A few million PBMC were seeded per well and grown in the presence of about 9.6 IU/ml IL-2 and 9.5 to 10 ug/ml peptides.

A note on this clone: Its specificity is not known.

Isolation of CD4+ T cells took place after 10 days of culture. Two-dose vaccination with either BNT162b2 or mRNA-1273 was given to the participants. Cultures got half-medium changes with IL-2 on days 3 and 7. Measured with immunoSEQ multiplex PCR; TCRdb has only the in-frame clones, and not every one. This table has about 40,000 clones, about 67% appearing once. This CDR3 contains 15 residues. Germline CDR1 reads SNHLY; CDR2 reads FYNNEI. Trimming removed 7 bases at V and 4 bases at J, with 19 bases between. The sequence derives from a human donor who received a COVID-19 vaccine. The sequencing used CD4+ T cells from PBMCs cultured without peptide, collected after COVID-19 vaccination. This sequence joins TRBV2 and TRBJ1-2; tentative D call: TRBD1 (6 bases). CDR3 coding DNA: TGTGCCAGCACCCGCGAGGGGGGCGGTAGCTATGGCTACACCTTC. Translation: CASTREGGGSYGYTF.